A single T cell receptor beta chain is shown here with its context. Its cognate antigen has yet to be identified. Per-nucleotide qualities are absent, and no much larger clonotype sits a single base away. This sample was included in a study of T cell repertoires in cytomegalovirus infection (dated by TCRdb to the late 2010s). In the study overall: The HLA type of each donor mattered for the analysis, because public TCR beta signatures pointed to carriage of CMV infection along with the matching HLA type. Paper-wide results and their limitations: In the ex vivo response, HLA-C-restricted CMV-specific TCR beta clonotypes were dominant, and in two of eight donors the single most frequent clonotype came from this HLA-C-restricted group. In both this cohort and an independent 352-donor cohort, the cumulative frequency of public TCR beta family members distinguished carriers of CMV infection plus the relevant HLA type.

TCRdb names Illumina HiSeq 1500 as the instrument used. TCRdb reworked the public reads: Q25 trimming with fastp, MiXCR clone assembly, productive beta chains retained. All rows with the same CDR3 protein become a single entry with the most common DNA and genes. For this sample the table gives about 180,000 distinct CDR3 sequences, of which about 18% were detected only once. Of the sample, under 30% is held by the ten largest clones. V and J are truncated by 0 bases and 7 bases respectively, leaving an intervening sequence of 8 bases. The CDR3 spans 13 residues, from the cysteine through the phenylalanine. CDR3 DNA is the only sequence kept; it has 39 bases, read in frame from the first base. CDR1 SGHKS and CDR2 YYEKEE were looked up in the germline V gene (reference sequence).

The V and J segments used are TRBV5-5 and TRBJ2-1; the D region possibly corresponds to TRBD1 (5 bases align). Input material: CD8+ T cells from PBMCs. The origin of this receptor is a human donor in good health (CMV status not recorded). Some clones in this sample may be carry-over from other donors' samples. CDR3 region: CASSLVAGNEQFF. The sequenced DNA: TGTGCCAGCAGCTTGGTTGCAGGGAATGAGCAGTTCTTC.